The 4 T cell receptor beta chains reported below all come from one sample, sequenced in a study of post-analysis software for immune sequencing data. Included in the TCR beta cDNA libraries were unique molecular identifiers. TCRdb independently ran MiXCR on the PCR reads; one entry per CDR3 protein. The table includes under 900,000 distinct CDR3 sequences, approximately 53% detected once. Their cognate antigens are unknown. Notes on the study in general: Five or six TRBV segments, TRBV5-6, TRBV5-1 and TRBV20-1 among them, were found more frequent in patients than controls.

The sequenced sample consisted of blood. The receptors here all came from a girl aged 10-17 years with multiple sclerosis.

This chain links TRBV9 with TRBJ2-7, with 9 positions matching TRBD1. Germline assignment: CDR1 SGDLS and CDR2 YYNGEE. Trimming removed 2 bases from V and 1 base from J; junction bases left unmatched: 7. The CDR3 covers 16 residues. DNA for the CDR3: TGTGCCAGCAGCGTGTCGGGGACAGGGACATCCTACGAGCAGTACTTC. It yields the protein CASSVSGTGTSYEQYF.

The V gene is TRBV12-3 or TRBV12-4, the J gene TRBJ1-6; D is ambiguous. The V end lost 5 bases, the J end lost 14 bases, and 13 bases lay between the germline ends. The CDR3 is made up of 12 amino acids. This chain's CDR3 is CASSPLGRTLHF. The CDR3 DNA reads TGTGCCAGCAGTCCGCTGGGAAGAACCCTCCACTTT.

This clonotype came up a few times. The chain couples TRBV6-6 to TRBJ1-5; D is unresolved. Germline V gene sequence: CDR1 MNHNY, CDR2 SVGAGI (reference sequence). The length of the CDR3 is 15 residues. V gave up 2 bases and J gave up 7 bases, with 15 bases separating them. The CDR3 is CASSYPDSPAQPQHF. DNA of the CDR3: TGTGCCAGCAGTTACCCGGACTCCCCCGCACAGCCCCAGCATTTT.

The sample holds a few counts of this clonotype. The rearrangement joins TRBV3-1 to TRBJ1-5, with D possibly matching TRBD1 (5 bases). V lost 3 bases, J lost 1 base, and 10 bases lay in between. Germline CDR1 LGHDT, CDR2 YNNKEL (reference sequence). The CDR3 is made up of 15 amino acids. For the CDR3, the DNA is TGTGCCAGCAGCCAGGGGGGTACGAGCAATCAGCCCCAGCATTTT. Amino acid sequence: CASSQGGTSNQPQHF.